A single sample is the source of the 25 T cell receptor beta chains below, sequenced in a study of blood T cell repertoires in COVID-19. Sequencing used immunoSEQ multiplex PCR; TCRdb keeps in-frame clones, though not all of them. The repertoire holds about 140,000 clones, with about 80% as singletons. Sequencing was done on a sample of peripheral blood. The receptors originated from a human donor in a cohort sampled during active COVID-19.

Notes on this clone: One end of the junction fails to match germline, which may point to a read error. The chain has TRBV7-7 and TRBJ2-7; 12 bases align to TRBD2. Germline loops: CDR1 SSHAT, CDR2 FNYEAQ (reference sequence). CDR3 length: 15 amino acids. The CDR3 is CASSTTSGSTYEQYF. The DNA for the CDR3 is TGTGCTAGCAGCACGACTAGCGGGAGTACCTACGAGCAGTACTTC.

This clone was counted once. In DNA, the CDR3 is TGCAGCGTTGCATCGACAGGGGCCCTTTCGAATGAGCAGTTCTTC. It yields the protein CSVASTGALSNEQFF. The V gene is TRBV29-1, the J gene TRBJ2-1; 8 bases line up with TRBD1. Germline V gene lookup returns CDR1 SQVTM and CDR2 ANQGSEA. There are 15 residues in the CDR3. The J segment lost 7 bases and the V segment lost 4 bases, leaving 12 bases of the junction unmatched.

The CDR3 DNA follows: TGCGCCAGCAGCCTCCCCGGGACAGGGTTCTCTGGCTACACCTTC. Translation gives CASSLPGTGFSGYTF. The rearrangement uses TRBV4-1 and TRBJ1-2; TRBD1 matches at 9 bases. Germline V gives CDR1 MGHRA, CDR2 YSYEKL. The CDR3 is 15 residues long. The trim removed 4 bases at V and 7 bases at J, leaving 10 bases unmatched.

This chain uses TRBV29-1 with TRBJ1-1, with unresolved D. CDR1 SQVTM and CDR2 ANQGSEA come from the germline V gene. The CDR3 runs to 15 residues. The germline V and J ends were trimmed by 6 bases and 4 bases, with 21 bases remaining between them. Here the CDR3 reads CSVPSLQISSTEAFF. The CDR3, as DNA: TGCAGCGTCCCTTCGTTGCAGATCAGTTCCACTGAAGCTTTCTTT.

CDR3 in amino acids: CASSSLPHSPYTF. For the CDR3, the DNA is TGTGCCAGCAGCTCCCTACCCCATTCCCCGTACACCTTC. The V gene is TRBV7-2, the J gene TRBJ1-2; D not resolved. The germline gives CDR1 SGHTA, CDR2 FQGNSA. The CDR3 extends over 13 amino acids. Trimming took 4 bases from V and 11 from J, leaving 17 bases between them.

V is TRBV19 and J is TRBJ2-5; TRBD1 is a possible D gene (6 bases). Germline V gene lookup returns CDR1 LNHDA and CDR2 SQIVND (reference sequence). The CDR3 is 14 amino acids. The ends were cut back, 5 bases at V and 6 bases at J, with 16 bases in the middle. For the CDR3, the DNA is TGTGCCAGTAGTCGCGAGGCCAGGGGAAAGACCCAGTACTTC. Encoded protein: CASSREARGKTQYF. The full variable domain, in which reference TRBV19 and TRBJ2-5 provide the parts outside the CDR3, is DGGITQSPKYLFRKEGQNVTLSCEQNLNHDAMYWYRQDPGQGLRLIYYSQIVNDFQKGDIAEGYSVSREKKESFPLTVTSAQKNPTAFYLCASSREARGKTQYFGPGTRLLVL.

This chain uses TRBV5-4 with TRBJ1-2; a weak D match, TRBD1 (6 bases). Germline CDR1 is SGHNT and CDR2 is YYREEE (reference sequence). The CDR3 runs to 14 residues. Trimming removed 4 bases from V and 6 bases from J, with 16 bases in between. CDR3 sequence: CASSRDTEVDGYTF. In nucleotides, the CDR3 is TGTGCCAGCAGCCGGGACACTGAAGTGGATGGCTACACCTTC.

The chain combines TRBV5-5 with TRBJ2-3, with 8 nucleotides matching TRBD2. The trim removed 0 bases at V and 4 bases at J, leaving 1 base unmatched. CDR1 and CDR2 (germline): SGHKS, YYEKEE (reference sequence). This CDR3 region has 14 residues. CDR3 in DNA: TGTGCCAGCAGCTTGGAGCGGGAGTCAGATACGCAGTATTTT. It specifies CASSLERESDTQYF.

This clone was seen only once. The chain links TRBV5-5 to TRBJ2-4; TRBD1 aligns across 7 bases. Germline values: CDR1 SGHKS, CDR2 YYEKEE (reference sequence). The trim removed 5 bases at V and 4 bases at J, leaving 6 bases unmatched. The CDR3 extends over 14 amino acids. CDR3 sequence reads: CASSPGTDKNIQYF. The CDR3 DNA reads TGTGCCAGCAGTCCCGGGACAGATAAAAACATTCAGTACTTC.

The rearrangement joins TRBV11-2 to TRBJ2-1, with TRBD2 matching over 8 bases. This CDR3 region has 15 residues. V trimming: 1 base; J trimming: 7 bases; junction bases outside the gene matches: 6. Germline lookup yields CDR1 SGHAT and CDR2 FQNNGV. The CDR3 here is CASSLAAGVTNEQFF. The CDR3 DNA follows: TGTGCCAGCAGCTTAGCAGCGGGAGTAACAAATGAGCAGTTCTTC.

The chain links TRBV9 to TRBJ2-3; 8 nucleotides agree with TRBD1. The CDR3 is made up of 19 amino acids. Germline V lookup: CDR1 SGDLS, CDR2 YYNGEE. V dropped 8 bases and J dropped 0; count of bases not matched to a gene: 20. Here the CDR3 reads CARRVAGGVSYLSTDTQYF. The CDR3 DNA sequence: TGTGCCAGGCGTGTGGCAGGGGGCGTCAGTTACCTTAGCACAGATACGCAGTATTTT. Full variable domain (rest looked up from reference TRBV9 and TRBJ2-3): DSGVTQTPKHLITATGQRVTLRCSPRSGDLSVYWYQQSLDQGLQFLIQYYNGEERAKGNILERFSAQQFPDLHSELNLSSLELGDSALYFCARRVAGGVSYLSTDTQYFGPGTRLTVL.

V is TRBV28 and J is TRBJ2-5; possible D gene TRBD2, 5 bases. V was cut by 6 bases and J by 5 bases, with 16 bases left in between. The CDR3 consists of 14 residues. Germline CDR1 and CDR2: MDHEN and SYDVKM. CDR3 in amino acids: CASSPDPRVETQYF. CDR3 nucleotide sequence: TGTGCCAGCAGCCCTGATCCGAGGGTGGAGACCCAGTACTTC.

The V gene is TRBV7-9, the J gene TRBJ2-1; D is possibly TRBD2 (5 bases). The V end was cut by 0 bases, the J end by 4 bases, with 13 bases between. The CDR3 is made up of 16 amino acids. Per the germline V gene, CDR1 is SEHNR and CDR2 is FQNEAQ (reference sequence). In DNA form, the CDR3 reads TGTGCCAGCAGCTTAGCACTGGACTCGACATACAATGAGCAGTTCTTC. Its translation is CASSLALDSTYNEQFF.

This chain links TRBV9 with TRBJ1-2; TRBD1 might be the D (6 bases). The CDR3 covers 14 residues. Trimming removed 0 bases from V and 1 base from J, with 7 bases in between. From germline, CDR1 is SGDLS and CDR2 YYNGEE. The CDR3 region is CASSVVDSNYGYTF. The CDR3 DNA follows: TGTGCCAGCAGCGTAGTGGACAGTAACTATGGCTACACCTTC.

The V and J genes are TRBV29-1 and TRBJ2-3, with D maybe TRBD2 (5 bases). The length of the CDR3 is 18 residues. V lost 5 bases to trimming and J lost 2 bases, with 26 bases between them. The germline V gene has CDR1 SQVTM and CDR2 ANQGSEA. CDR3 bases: TGCAGCGTTCTAGCACAGACAAAGGATCGAGCCCTCACAGATACGCAGTATTTT. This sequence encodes CSVLAQTKDRALTDTQYF.

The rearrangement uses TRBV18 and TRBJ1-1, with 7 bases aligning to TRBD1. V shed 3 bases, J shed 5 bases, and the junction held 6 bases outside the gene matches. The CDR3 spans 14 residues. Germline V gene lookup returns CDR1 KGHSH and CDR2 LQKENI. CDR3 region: CASSPQGGDTEAFF. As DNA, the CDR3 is TGTGCCAGCTCACCCCAGGGGGGAGATACTGAAGCTTTCTTT. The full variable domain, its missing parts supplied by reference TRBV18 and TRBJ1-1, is NAGVMQNPRHLVRRRGQEARLRCSPMKGHSHVYWYRQLPEEGLKFMVYLQKENIIDESGMPKERFSAEFPKEGPSILRIQQVVRGDSAAYFCASSPQGGDTEAFFGQGTRLTVV.

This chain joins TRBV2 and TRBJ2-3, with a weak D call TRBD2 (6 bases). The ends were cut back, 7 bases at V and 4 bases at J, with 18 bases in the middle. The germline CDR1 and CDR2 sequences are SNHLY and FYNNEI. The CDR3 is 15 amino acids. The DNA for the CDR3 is TGTGCCAGCAAAGCGGGCAGTACAGGATCAGATACGCAGTATTTT. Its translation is CASKAGSTGSDTQYF. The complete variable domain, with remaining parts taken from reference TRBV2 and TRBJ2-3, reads EPEVTQTPSHQVTQMGQEVILRCVPISNHLYFYWYRQILGQKVEFLVSFYNNEISEKSEIFDDQFSVERPDGSNFTLKIRSTKLEDSAMYFCASKAGSTGSDTQYFGPGTRLTVL.

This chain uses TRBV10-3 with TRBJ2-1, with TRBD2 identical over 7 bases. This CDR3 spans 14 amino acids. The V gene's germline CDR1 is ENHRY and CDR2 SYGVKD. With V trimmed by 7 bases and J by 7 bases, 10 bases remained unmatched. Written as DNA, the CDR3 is TGTGCCATCAAAGATGAGCGGGATCAAAATGAGCAGTTCTTC. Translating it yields CAIKDERDQNEQFF.

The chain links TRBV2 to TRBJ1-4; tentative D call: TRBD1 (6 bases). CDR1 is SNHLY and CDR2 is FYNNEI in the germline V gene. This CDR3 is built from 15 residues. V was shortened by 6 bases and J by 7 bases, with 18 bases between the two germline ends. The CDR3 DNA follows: TGTGCCAGCAGAAGGGGGAACTCTCTGGGTGAAAAACTGTTTTTT. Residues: CASRRGNSLGEKLFF.

CDR3 sequence reads: CASSAQGGEQYF. As DNA, the CDR3 is TGTGCCAGTAGTGCCCAGGGGGGCGAGCAGTACTTC. The chain recombines TRBV19 with TRBJ2-7, with D maybe TRBD1 (7 bases). The germline gives CDR1 LNHDA, CDR2 SQIVND (reference sequence). This CDR3 comprises 12 residues. The V end lost 5 bases, the J end lost 6 bases, and 11 bases lay between the germline ends.

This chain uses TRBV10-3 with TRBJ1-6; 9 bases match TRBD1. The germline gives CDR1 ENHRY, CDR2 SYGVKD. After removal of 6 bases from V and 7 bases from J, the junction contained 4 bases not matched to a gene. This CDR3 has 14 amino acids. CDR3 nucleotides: TGTGCCATCAGGACAGGGACAGGGAATTCACCCCTCCACTTT. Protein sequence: CAIRTGTGNSPLHF.

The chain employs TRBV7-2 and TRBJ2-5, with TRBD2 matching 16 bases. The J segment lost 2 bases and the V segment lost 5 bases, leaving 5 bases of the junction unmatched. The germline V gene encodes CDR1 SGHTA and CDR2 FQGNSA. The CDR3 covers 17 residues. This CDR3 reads CASSEPGLAGGQETQYF. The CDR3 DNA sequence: TGTGCCAGCAGCGAACCGGGACTAGCGGGAGGGCAAGAGACCCAGTACTTC.

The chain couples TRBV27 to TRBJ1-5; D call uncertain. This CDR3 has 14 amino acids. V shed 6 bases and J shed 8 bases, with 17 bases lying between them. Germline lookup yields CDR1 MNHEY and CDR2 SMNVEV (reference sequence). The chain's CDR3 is CASSPERLLEPQHF. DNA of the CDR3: TGTGCCAGCAGCCCCGAGAGGCTTTTAGAGCCCCAGCATTTT.

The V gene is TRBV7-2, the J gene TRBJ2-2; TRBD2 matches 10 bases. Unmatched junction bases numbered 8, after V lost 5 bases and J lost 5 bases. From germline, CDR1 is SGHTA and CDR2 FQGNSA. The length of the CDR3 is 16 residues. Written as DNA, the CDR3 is TGTGCCAGCAGCCTAAACCCGGGACTAGCGACCGGGGAGCTGTTTTTT. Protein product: CASSLNPGLATGELFF.

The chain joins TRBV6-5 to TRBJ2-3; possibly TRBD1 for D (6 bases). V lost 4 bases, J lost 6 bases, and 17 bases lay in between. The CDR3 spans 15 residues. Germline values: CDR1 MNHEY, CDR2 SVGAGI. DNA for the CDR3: TGTGCCAGCAGTTCGGCAGGGGTGCTAGCCGATACGCAGTATTTT. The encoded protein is CASSSAGVLADTQYF.